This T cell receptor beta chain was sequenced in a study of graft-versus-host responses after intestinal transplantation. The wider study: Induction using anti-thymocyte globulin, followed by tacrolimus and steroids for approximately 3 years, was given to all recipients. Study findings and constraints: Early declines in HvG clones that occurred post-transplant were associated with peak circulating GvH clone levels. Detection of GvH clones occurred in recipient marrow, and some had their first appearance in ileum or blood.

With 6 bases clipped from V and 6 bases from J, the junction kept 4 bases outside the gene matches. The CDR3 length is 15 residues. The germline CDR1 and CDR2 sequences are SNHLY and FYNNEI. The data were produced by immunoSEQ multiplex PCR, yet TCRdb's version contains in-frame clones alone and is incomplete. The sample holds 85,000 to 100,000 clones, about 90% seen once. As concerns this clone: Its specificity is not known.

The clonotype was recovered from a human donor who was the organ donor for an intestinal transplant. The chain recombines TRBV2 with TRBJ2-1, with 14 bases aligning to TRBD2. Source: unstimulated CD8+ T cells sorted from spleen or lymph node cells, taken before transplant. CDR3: CASSVGLAGVNEQFF. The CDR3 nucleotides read TGTGCCAGCAGCGTGGGACTAGCGGGAGTCAATGAGCAGTTCTTC.